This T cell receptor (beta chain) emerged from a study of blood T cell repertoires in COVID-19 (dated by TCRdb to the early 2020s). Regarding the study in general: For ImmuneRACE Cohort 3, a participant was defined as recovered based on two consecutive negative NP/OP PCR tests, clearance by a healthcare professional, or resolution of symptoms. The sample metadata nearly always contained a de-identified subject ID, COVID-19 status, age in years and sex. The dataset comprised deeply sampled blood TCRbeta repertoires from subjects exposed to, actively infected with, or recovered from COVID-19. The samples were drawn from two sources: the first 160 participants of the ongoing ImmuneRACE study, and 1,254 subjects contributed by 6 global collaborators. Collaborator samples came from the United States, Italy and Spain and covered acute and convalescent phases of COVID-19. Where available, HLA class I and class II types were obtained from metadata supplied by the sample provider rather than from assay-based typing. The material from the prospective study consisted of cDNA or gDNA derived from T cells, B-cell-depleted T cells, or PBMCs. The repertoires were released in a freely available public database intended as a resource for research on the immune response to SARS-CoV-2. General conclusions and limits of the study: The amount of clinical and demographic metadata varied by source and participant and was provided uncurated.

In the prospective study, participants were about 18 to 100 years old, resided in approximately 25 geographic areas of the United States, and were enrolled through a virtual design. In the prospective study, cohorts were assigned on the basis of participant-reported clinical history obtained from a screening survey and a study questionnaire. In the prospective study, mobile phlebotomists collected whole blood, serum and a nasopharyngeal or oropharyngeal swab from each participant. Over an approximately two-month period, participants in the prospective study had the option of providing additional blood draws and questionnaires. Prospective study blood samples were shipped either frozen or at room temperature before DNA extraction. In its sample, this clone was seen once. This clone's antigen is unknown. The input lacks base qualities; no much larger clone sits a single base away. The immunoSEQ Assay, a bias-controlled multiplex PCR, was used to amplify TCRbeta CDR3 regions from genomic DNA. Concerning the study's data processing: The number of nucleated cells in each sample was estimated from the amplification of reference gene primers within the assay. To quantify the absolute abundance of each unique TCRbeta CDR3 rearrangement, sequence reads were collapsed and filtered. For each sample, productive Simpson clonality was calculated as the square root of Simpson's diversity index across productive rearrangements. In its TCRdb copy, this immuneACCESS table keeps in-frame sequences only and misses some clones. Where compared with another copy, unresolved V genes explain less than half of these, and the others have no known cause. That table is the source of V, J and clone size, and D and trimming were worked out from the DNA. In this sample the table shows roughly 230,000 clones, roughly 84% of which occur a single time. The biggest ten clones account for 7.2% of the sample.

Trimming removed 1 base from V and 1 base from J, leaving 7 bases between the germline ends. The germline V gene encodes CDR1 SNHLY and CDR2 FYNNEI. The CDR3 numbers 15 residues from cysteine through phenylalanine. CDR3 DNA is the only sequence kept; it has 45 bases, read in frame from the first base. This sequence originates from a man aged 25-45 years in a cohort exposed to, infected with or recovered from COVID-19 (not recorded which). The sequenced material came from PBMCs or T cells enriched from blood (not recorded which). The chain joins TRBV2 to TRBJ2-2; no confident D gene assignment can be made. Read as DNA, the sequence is TGTGCCAGCAGTGAAGACCCTAGGAACACCGGGGAGCTGTTTTTT. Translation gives CASSEDPRNTGELFF.